This is a list of T cell receptor beta chains from one sample in a study of Ad26.COV2.S vaccination and SARS-CoV-2 variants. The assay was immunoSEQ multiplex PCR, and TCRdb's table has in-frame clones only and misses some. Altogether about 350,000 clones are present, 88% being singletons, with the ten largest covering 6.4%. Sequenced here: peripheral blood, sampled in a trial of Ad26.COV2.S vaccine versus placebo. The source is a person between 18 and 65 years old who received the Ad26.COV2.S COVID-19 vaccine or a placebo. The conserved cysteine and the conserved F or W are not part of the CDR3 here. A D gene is named only where the DNA matches it firmly. Rows may omit the clone size; those that give it use once, few, many or a size class.

d_gene	v_gene	abundance	j_gene	CDR3aa
.	TRBV6-5	.	TRBJ1-3	ASSRRVSTGNTIY
TRBD1	TRBV5-5	.	TRBJ1-1	ASIADRANTEAF
TRBD2	TRBV20-1	.	TRBJ2-1	SASVVAGYNEQF
.	TRBV7-3	.	TRBJ1-1	ASSLMGGATEAF
TRBD2	TRBV7-2	.	TRBJ2-1	ASSSTSGNFGEQF
TRBD2	TRBV4-3	many	TRBJ2-6	ASSRQTSGTSGANVLT
.	TRBV15	.	TRBJ2-1	ATSRVDIPNEQF
.	TRBV28	once	TRBJ2-1	ASSRSSHNEQF
TRBD1	TRBV5-1	once	TRBJ1-2	ASSPQGGTRGYT
.	TRBV5-1	.	TRBJ1-6	ASSLGTASSSYNSPLH
.	TRBV13	once	TRBJ2-7	ASSLGLGTDRKQY